What follows are 8 T cell receptor beta chains derived from one specimen sequenced in a study of CD8+CD57+ T cells in acquired aplastic anemia. CDR3 and TCR beta VDJ profiling relied on a genomic DNA template. TCRdb reprocessed the reads via MiXCR and lists one record per CDR3 protein. The sample records about 20,000 distinct CDR3 sequences, 40% being singletons. Their specific antigens are unknown. Patients chosen for sequencing had shown CD8+CD57+ cell expansion by flow cytometry. Study outcomes and limitations: A lower diversity was found for CD8+CD57+ cells than for total CD4+ and CD8+ pools in patients.

Input material: CD8+CD57+ T cells sorted from PBMCs. Subset defined: bead-enriched CD8+CD57+ effector memory T cells from SAA patients. Every receptor here comes from a human donor with aplastic anemia.

The rearrangement uses TRBV20-1 and TRBJ1-4; no firm D call. Germline CDR1 and CDR2: DFQATT and SNEGSKA (reference sequence). Between the trimmed V and J ends, which lost 1 base and 0 bases, there was a span of 12 bases. The CDR3 has 16 residues. The CDR3: CSARGHVAATNEKLFF. In DNA form, the CDR3 reads TGCAGTGCTAGAGGACACGTCGCTGCAACTAATGAAAAACTGTTTTTT.

This clonotype was observed once. The junction departs from the called germline gene at one end, perhaps through a read error. This sequence joins TRBV10-3 and TRBJ2-3; 13 positions agree with TRBD2. The CDR3 has 16 residues. Per germline, CDR1 ENHRY and CDR2 SYGVKD. CDR3 coding DNA: TGTGCCAGCAGTGAACTAGCGGGAGGGCCGCCAGATACGCAGTATTTT. Its translation is CASSELAGGPPDTQYF.

V usage is TRBV7-8 and J usage is TRBJ1-1; possible D gene TRBD1, 5 bases. The germline CDR1 and CDR2 sequences are SGHVS and FQNEAQ. The CDR3 runs to 12 residues. The V end lost 8 bases, the J end lost 7 bases, and 14 bases lay between the germline ends. CDR3 sequence reads: CASGHGLDEAFF. As DNA, the CDR3 is TGTGCCAGCGGACACGGGCTTGATGAAGCTTTCTTT.

A word on this clonotype: One end of the junction fails to match germline, which may point to a read error. The CDR3 here is CASSESVVGEQSF. CDR3 DNA: TGCGCCAGCAGTGAGTCTGTAGTAGGTGAGCAGTCCTTC. The chain combines TRBV10-1 with TRBJ2-1; unclear D gene. Germline V gives CDR1 WNHNN, CDR2 SYGVQD (reference sequence). CDR3 length: 13 residues.

This clonotype was counted a single time. V usage is TRBV25-1 and J usage is TRBJ2-7; the D gene is possibly TRBD2 (5 bases). The germline V and J ends were trimmed by 4 bases and 2 bases, with 9 bases remaining between them. CDR1 is MGHDK and CDR2 is SYGVNS in the germline V gene. The CDR3 is made up of 13 amino acids. The CDR3 DNA reads TGTGCCAGCAGTGCTAGCAGTACCTACGAGCAGTACTTC. Protein product: CASSASSTYEQYF.

This clonotype was found a few times. The V gene is TRBV5-1, the J gene TRBJ1-1; D is perhaps TRBD1 (5 bases). From germline, CDR1 is SGHRS and CDR2 YFSETQ. The CDR3 length is 14 residues. The V end was cut by 4 bases, the J end by 1 base, with 11 bases between. The CDR3 reads CASSKGPTNTEAFF. CDR3 in DNA: TGCGCCAGCAGCAAGGGACCGACGAACACTGAAGCTTTCTTT.

This sequence joins TRBV7-6 and TRBJ2-1; TRBD2 aligns across 7 bases. The CDR3 runs 14 residues. V was clipped by 1 base and J by 4 bases; unmatched bases: 1. Germline CDR1 and CDR2: SGHVS and FNYEAQ. The DNA of the CDR3 is TGTGCCAGCAGCTTAGAAGCGGGATACAATGAGCAGTTCTTC. Translation: CASSLEAGYNEQFF.

In its sample, this clonotype was seen once. Likely a read error: the CDR3 ends without its conserved phenylalanine or tryptophan. J is TRBJ1-6 and V is TRBV7-9, with D maybe TRBD1 (5 bases). The germline V gene encodes CDR1 SEHNR and CDR2 FQNEAQ (reference sequence). The CDR3 is 14 residues long. The V and J ends lost 4 bases and 10 bases respectively, with 14 bases between them. This CDR3 is CASSSAGRDSPLHS. In nucleotides, the CDR3 is TGTGCCAGCAGCTCAGCGGGCAGGGACTCACCCCTCCACTCT.